Within the sample, the clone carrying this T cell receptor beta chain is medium-sized. What it binds is not known. The sample belongs to a study of early T cells in non-severe SARS-CoV-2 infection. Study-level background: The chains were unpaired, and the sequenced material was bulk RNA from unsorted whole blood. Study-wide results and caveats: Anti-spike CD8 responses were favored in VDJdb matching, and private and CD4 specificities were missed.

As part of library construction, unique molecular identifiers were attached to individual cDNA molecules. Using its own MiXCR run on the 5' RACE reads, TCRdb lists one record per CDR3 protein. The data show approximately 22,000 distinct CDR3 sequences, 5.7% seen once. The sequences come from whole blood, collected at baseline. This TCR was sampled from an adult who was a healthcare worker with PCR-confirmed SARS-CoV-2 infection or an uninfected control (not recorded which).

CDR3 sequence (DNA): TGTGCCTGGAGTGACCCACCTAGTTCCGCCACCCTCCACTTT. Its translation: CAWSDPPSSATLHF. The V gene is TRBV30, the J gene TRBJ1-6; no clear D gene. V lost 1 base and J 14 bases, leaving 18 bases between the germline ends. This CDR3 has 14 residues. Looked up from germline, CDR1 is GTSNPN and CDR2 is SVGIG (reference sequence).